Listed below are T cell receptor beta chains from one sample, sequenced in a study of OX40 agonist ivuxolimab in advanced cancers. Repertoires were generated with immunoSEQ multiplex PCR, while TCRdb's copy carries only in-frame clones and drops some. The sample yields roughly 23,000 clones, more than 65% seen once. The sequences come from CD4+ or CD8+ T cells sorted from blood, collected in a trial of the OX40 agonist ivuxolimab. These receptor sequences come from an adult with an advanced solid tumor such as melanoma, head and neck, liver or kidney cancer. CDR3s include the opening cysteine and the closing phenylalanine or tryptophan. D genes are given only for firm matches. Some rows mark clone size as missing; the rest say once, few, many or name a class of expanded clone.

d_call j_call v_call clone_size cdr3_nt cdr3_aa
. TRBJ2-7 TRBV27 . TGTGCCAGCAGTCCCACCATCACAGGGTACGAGCAGTACTTC CASSPTITGYEQYF
TRBD2 TRBJ2-3 TRBV7-6 . TGTGCCAGCAGCTTAGCCCTAGCGGGGGGAACTAGCACAGATACGCAGTATTTT CASSLALAGGTSTDTQYF
. TRBJ1-5 TRBV11-1 . TGTGCCAGCAGCTTAGGGTACGGCAATCAGCCCCAGCATTTT CASSLGYGNQPQHF
TRBD1 TRBJ2-1 TRBV5-5 . TGTGCCAGCAGCTTTGCCTGGACAGGGGCCTACAATGAGCAGTTCTTC CASSFAWTGAYNEQFF
. TRBJ1-5 TRBV27 . TGTGCCAGCAGTTTAGCGGGGTGGAGCAATCAGCCCCAGCATTTT CASSLAGWSNQPQHF
. TRBJ2-3 TRBV2 . TGTGCCAGCAGAAGACCCGACCTCACAGATACGCAGTATTTT CASRRPDLTDTQYF
. TRBJ2-5 TRBV5-5 once TGTGCCAGCAGCTGGACCACCGGGGTCCAAGAGACCCAGTACTTC CASSWTTGVQETQYF
TRBD1 TRBJ2-5 TRBV7-3 . TGTGCCAGCAGCTGCCGGGACAGGTACCAAGAGACCCAGTACTTC CASSCRDRYQETQYF
TRBD1 TRBJ2-7 TRBV5-4 . TGTGCCAGCAGCTTGGGACAGGGTTACAATGGTGAGCAGTACTTC CASSLGQGYNGEQYF
. TRBJ1-1 TRBV5-1 once TGCGCCAGCAGCTCTGGGGCCCGCGCCTCGAACACTGAAGCTTTCTTT CASSSGARASNTEAFF
. TRBJ1-2 TRBV10-2 . TGCGCCAGCAGTGAATCGGGGTATGGCTACACCTTC CASSESGYGYTF
TRBD1 TRBJ2-7 TRBV11-2 . TGTGCCAGCAGCTTAACAGGGGCGAGCCCTAGGGGGTACGAGCAGTACTTC CASSLTGASPRGYEQYF
. TRBJ2-2 TRBV19 . TGTGCCAGTACCAGGGGCATGTCTGGGGAGCTGTTTTTT CASTRGMSGELFF
TRBD1 TRBJ1-2 TRBV5-5 . TGTGCCAGCAGCTTGGTTACAGGGGGCGTCTTTGGCTACACCTTC CASSLVTGGVFGYTF
. TRBJ1-3 TRBV4-1 once TGCGCCAGCAGCCAACCGCCGACAGGCAACCCCTCTGGAAACACCATATATTTT CASSQPPTGNPSGNTIYF
. TRBJ2-3 TRBV5-1 . TGCGCCAGCAGCTTAGAACAAACTAGCACAGATACGCAGTATTTT CASSLEQTSTDTQYF
. TRBJ1-4 TRBV7-6 . TGTGCCAGCAGCTTAGACGGCGGCTCAACAACTAATGAAAAACTGTTTTTT CASSLDGGSTTNEKLFF
. TRBJ1-5 TRBV6-1 . TGTGCCAGCAGTGAGAACGGAAGCAATCAGCCCCAGCATTTT CASSENGSNQPQHF
TRBD1 TRBJ1-4 TRBV7-9 . TGTGCCACCGGGACAGGGGCTGAAAAACTGTTTTTT CATGTGAEKLFF
TRBD2 TRBJ2-3 TRBV13 few TGTGCCAGCAGCTTCTCTTTCGGGACTAGCGGCACAGATACGCAGTATTTT CASSFSFGTSGTDTQYF
. TRBJ1-6 TRBV5-8 few TGTGCCAGCAGCCCCGGGTCCCGGGGGTATTCACCCCTCCACTTT CASSPGSRGYSPLHF
TRBD2 TRBJ2-7 TRBV12-5 . TGTGCTAGTGGTCCGGGGGGTTACGAGCAGTACTTC CASGPGGYEQYF
. TRBJ1-2 TRBV7-2 . TGTGCCAGCAGCATCGGAACCGCGATCCCATGGGGCTACACCTTC CASSIGTAIPWGYTF
. TRBJ1-1 TRBV4-3 . TGCGCCAGCAGCCAAGGTGCGAGCAGGGACACTGAAGCTTTCTTT CASSQGASRDTEAFF
TRBD1 TRBJ2-7 TRBV9 medium-sized TGTGCCAGCAGCGTGGCCTACAGGGGTCTCGAGCAGTACTTC CASSVAYRGLEQYF
. TRBJ2-7 TRBV6-1 once TGTGCCAGCAGTGGCGATAGCTACGAGCAGTACTTC CASSGDSYEQYF
. TRBJ1-2 TRBV9 . TGTGCCAGCAGCCCTTCCTTGACAGGAATATATGGCTACACCTTC CASSPSLTGIYGYTF
TRBD1 TRBJ2-7 TRBV27 . TGTGCCAGGAACGACAGGGATCAGTACTTC CARNDRDQYF
. TRBJ2-7 TRBV13 . TGTGCCAGCAGCTTAGGGGTACGAGGAATCCACGAGCAGTACTTC CASSLGVRGIHEQYF
. TRBJ2-7 TRBV5-4 . TGTGCCAGCAGCCCAGAAAGCAGCTCCTACGAGCAGTACTTC CASSPESSSYEQYF
. TRBJ2-1 TRBV4-1 . TGCGCCAGCAGCCAAGATTCCGGGGAGGCCTACAATGAGCAGTTCTTC CASSQDSGEAYNEQFF
TRBD1 TRBJ2-3 TRBV6-4 . TGTGCCAGCAGTGAGACAGGGGGGCCAGATACGCAGTATTTT CASSETGGPDTQYF
. TRBJ2-2 TRBV6-5 . TGTGCCAGCGGTATCGGGGAGCTGTTTTTT CASGIGELFF
. TRBJ2-1 TRBV4-3 . TGCGCCAGCAGCCAAGATGGGGGCCTCTCCTACAATGAGCAGTTCTTC CASSQDGGLSYNEQFF
TRBD2 TRBJ2-5 TRBV7-3 once TGTGCCAGCAGCTCCCACGGGACTAGATCGGAGACCCAGTACTTC CASSSHGTRSETQYF
. TRBJ1-2 TRBV4-1 . TGCGCCAGCAGCCAAGAAGACAGCTCTAACTATGGCTACACCTTC CASSQEDSSNYGYTF
. TRBJ2-7 TRBV4-3 . TGCGCCAGCAGCCAAGGGGACGAGCAGTACTTC CASSQGDEQYF
. TRBJ2-1 TRBV6-5 . TGTGCCAGCAGTTACGACCTAGCAGGAAATGAGCAGTTCTTC CASSYDLAGNEQFF
. TRBJ1-5 TRBV6-5 . TGTGCCAGCAGTGAAGGCCAGCCCCAGCATTTT CASSEGQPQHF
. TRBJ1-6 TRBV4-2 few TGTGCCAGCAGCCAAGGAGGTCAGGGACGAGGTTCACCCCTCCACTTT CASSQGGQGRGSPLHF
TRBD1 TRBJ2-4 TRBV4-1 medium-sized TGCGCCAGCAGCCACATCAGGACAGGGTCAAACATTCAGTACTTC CASSHIRTGSNIQYF
. TRBJ1-1 TRBV4-3 . TGCGCCAGCAGCCAAGTTGGGGGCAGGGGAACTGAAGCTTTCTTT CASSQVGGRGTEAFF
. TRBJ1-1 TRBV5-4 . TGTGCCAGCACCTCGACAATAATGGGGGGCACTGAAGCTTTCTTT CASTSTIMGGTEAFF
TRBD2 TRBJ2-3 TRBV5-4 . TGTGCCAGCAGCTATAGCGGGGGAGGAAGCACAGATACGCAGTATTTT CASSYSGGGSTDTQYF
TRBD1 TRBJ2-7 TRBV7-9 . TGTGCCAGCAGCTCGGACAGGGAACAATACGAGCAGTACTTC CASSSDREQYEQYF
TRBD1 TRBJ1-1 TRBV13 . TGTGCCAGCAGCCCGAAAACAGGGGGCACTGAAGCTTTCTTT CASSPKTGGTEAFF
TRBD1 TRBJ1-2 TRBV4-1 . TGCGCCAGCAGCCTGGACGACAGGGTGGGCTATGGCTACACCTTC CASSLDDRVGYGYTF
. TRBJ2-1 TRBV4-2 . TGTGCCAGCAGCCAAGATGACTCCGGGCACAATGAGCAGTTCTTC CASSQDDSGHNEQFF